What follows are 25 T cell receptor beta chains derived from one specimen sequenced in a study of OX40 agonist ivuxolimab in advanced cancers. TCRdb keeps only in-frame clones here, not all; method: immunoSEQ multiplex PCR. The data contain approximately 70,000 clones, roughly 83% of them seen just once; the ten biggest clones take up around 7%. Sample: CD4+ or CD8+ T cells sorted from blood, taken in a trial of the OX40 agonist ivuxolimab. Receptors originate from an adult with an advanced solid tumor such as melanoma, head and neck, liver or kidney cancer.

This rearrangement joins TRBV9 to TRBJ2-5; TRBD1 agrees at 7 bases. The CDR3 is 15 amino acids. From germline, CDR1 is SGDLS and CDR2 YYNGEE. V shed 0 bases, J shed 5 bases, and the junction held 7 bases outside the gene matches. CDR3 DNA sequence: TGTGCCAGCAGCGTAGAACAGGGGCGGACTGAGACCCAGTACTTC. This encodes CASSVEQGRTETQYF.

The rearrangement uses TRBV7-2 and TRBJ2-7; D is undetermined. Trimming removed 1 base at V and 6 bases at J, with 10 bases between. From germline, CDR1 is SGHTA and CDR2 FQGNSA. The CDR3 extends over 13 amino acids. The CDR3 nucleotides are TGTGCCAGCAGCTTAGTAAGCTCTGGCGAGCAGTACTTC. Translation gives CASSLVSSGEQYF. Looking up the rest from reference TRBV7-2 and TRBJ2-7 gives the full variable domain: GAGVSQSPSNKVTEKGKDVELRCDPISGHTALYWYRQSLGQGLEFLIYFQGNSAPDKSGLPSDRFSAERTGGSVSTLTIQRTQQEDSAVYLCASSLVSSGEQYFGPGTRLTVT.

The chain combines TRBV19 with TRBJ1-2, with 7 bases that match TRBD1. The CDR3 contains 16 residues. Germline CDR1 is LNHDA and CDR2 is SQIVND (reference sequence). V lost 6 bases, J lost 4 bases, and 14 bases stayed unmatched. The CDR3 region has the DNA TGTGCCAGTAGCACTAGGGTGGGACAGCTGAGCTATGGCTACACCTTC. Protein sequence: CASSTRVGQLSYGYTF.

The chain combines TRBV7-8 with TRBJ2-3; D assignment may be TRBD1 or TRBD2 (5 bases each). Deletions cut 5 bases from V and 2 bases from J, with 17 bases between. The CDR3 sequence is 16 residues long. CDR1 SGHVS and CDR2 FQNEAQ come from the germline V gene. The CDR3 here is CASSLQGAANTDTQYF. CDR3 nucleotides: TGTGCCAGCAGCCTCCAGGGAGCGGCGAACACAGATACGCAGTATTTT.

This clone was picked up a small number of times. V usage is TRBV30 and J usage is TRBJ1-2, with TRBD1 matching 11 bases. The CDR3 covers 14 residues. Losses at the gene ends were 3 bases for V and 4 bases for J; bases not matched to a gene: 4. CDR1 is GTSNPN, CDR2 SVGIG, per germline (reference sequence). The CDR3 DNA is TGTGCCTGGAGCGGGACAGGGGGGGCCTATGGCTACACCTTC. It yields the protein CAWSGTGGAYGYTF.

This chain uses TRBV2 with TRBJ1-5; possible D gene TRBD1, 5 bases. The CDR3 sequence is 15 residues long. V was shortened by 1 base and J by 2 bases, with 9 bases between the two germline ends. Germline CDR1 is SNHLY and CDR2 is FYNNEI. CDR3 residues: CASSEGDHRNQPQHF. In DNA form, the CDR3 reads TGTGCCAGCAGTGAAGGGGACCACCGCAATCAGCCCCAGCATTTT.

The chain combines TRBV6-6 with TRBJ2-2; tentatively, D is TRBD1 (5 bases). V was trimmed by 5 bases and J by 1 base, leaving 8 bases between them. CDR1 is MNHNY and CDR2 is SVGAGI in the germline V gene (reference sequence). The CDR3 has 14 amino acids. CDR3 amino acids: CASSRGQNTGELFF. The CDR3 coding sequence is TGTGCCAGCAGTCGCGGACAGAACACCGGGGAGCTGTTTTTT.

CDR3 sequence (DNA): TGCGCCAGCAGCCAGTCCTTAGGGCAATCCGACTCCTACAATGAGCAGTTCTTC. Translated: CASSQSLGQSDSYNEQFF. The chain couples TRBV4-3 to TRBJ2-1; D unresolved. The CDR3 sequence is 18 residues long. Deletions cut 3 bases from V and 0 bases from J, with 18 bases between. Looked up from germline, CDR1 is LGHNA and CDR2 is YSLEER.

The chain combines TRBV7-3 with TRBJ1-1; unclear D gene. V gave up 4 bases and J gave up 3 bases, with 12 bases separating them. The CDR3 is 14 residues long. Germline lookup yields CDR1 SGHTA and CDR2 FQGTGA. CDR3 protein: CASSSRARDTEAFF. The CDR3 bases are TGTGCCAGCAGCTCGAGGGCCCGTGACACTGAAGCTTTCTTT.

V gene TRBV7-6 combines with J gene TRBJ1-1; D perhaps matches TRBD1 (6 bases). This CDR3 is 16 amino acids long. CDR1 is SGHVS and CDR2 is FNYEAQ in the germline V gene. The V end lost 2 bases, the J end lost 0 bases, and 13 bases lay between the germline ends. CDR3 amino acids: CASSLQSAGVNTEAFF. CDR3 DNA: TGTGCCAGCAGCTTACAGTCTGCAGGGGTGAACACTGAAGCTTTCTTT.

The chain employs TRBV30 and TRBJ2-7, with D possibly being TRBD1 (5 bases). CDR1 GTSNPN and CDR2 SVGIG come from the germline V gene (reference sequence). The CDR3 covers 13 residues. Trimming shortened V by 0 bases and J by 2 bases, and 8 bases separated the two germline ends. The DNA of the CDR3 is TGTGCCTGGAGTGTGGGGCAGACCTACGAGCAGTACTTC. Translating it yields CAWSVGQTYEQYF.

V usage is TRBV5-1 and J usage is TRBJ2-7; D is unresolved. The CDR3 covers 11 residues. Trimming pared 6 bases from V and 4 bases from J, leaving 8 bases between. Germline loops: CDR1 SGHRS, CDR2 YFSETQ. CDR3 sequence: CASTRGYEQYF. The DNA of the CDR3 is TGCGCCAGCACACGTGGATACGAGCAGTACTTC. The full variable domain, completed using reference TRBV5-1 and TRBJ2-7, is KAGVTQTPRYLIKTRGQQVTLSCSPISGHRSVSWYQQTPGQGLQFLFEYFSETQRNKGNFPGRFSGRQFSNSRSEMNVSTLELGDSALYLCASTRGYEQYFGPGTRLTVT.

CDR3 protein: CASKPTQGAWTEAFF. In DNA form, the CDR3 reads TGTGCCAGCAAACCGACTCAGGGGGCGTGGACTGAAGCTTTCTTT. The V and J genes are TRBV5-4 and TRBJ1-1, with 8 bases that match TRBD1. Trimming took 6 bases from V and 5 from J; bases not matched to a gene: 12. CDR1 is SGHNT, CDR2 YYREEE, per germline (reference sequence). The CDR3 covers 15 residues. Based on the CDR3 plus reference TRBV5-4 and TRBJ1-1, the full variable domain is ETGVTQSPTHLIKTRGQQVTLRCSSQSGHNTVSWYQQALGQGPQFIFQYYREEENGRGNFPPRFSGLQFPNYSSELNVNALELDDSALYLCASKPTQGAWTEAFFGQGTRLTVV.

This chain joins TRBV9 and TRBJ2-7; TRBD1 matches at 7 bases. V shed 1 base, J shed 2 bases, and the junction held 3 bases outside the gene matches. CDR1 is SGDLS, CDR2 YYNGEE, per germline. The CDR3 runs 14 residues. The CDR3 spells CASSVRQGPYEQYF. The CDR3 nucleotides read TGTGCCAGCAGCGTAAGACAGGGTCCCTACGAGCAGTACTTC.

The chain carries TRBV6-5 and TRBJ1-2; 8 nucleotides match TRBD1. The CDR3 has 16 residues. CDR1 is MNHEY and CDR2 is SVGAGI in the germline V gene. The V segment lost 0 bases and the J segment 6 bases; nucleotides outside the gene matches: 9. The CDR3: CASSYSVQGEVDGYTF. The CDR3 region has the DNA TGTGCCAGCAGTTACTCGGTACAGGGGGAAGTTGATGGCTACACCTTC.

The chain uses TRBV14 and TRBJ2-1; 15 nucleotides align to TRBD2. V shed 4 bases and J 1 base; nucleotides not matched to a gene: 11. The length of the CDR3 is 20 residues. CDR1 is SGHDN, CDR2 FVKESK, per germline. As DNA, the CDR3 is TGTGCCAGCAGCCCCACCCCGGGACTAGCGGGGGGTCTATCCTACAATGAGCAGTTCTTC. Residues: CASSPTPGLAGGLSYNEQFF.

CDR3: CASSSPTDSFRQPQHF. CDR3 coding DNA: TGTGCCAGTAGCTCCCCCACCGACAGTTTCCGTCAGCCCCAGCATTTT. This chain joins TRBV19 and TRBJ1-5; possible D gene TRBD1, 5 bases. Trimming left V 6 bases short and J 6 bases short, with 21 bases between. The CDR3 has 16 amino acids. CDR1 is LNHDA, CDR2 SQIVND, per germline (reference sequence).

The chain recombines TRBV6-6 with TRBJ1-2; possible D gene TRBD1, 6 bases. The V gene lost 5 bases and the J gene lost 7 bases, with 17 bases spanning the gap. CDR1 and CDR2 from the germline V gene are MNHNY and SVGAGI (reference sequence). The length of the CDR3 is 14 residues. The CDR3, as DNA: TGTGCCAGCAGTCTAGAAACAGGGAGCGGTGGCTACACCTTC. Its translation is CASSLETGSGGYTF.

CDR3 nucleotide sequence: TGTGCCAGCAGCTCCGCAGGGGTTGGACAGCCCCAGCATTTT. Encoded protein: CASSSAGVGQPQHF. This chain connects TRBV6-6 to TRBJ1-5; tentative D call: TRBD1 (6 bases). Germline V CDR1 and CDR2: MNHNY, SVGAGI (reference sequence). This CDR3 comprises 14 residues. Trimming pared 6 bases from V and 7 bases from J, leaving 16 bases between.

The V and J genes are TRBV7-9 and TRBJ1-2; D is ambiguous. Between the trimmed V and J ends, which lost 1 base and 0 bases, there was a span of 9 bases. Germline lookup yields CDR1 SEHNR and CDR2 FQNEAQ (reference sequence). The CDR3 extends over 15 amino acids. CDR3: CASSLGGESNYGYTF. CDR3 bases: TGTGCCAGCAGCTTAGGTGGGGAGTCTAACTATGGCTACACCTTC.

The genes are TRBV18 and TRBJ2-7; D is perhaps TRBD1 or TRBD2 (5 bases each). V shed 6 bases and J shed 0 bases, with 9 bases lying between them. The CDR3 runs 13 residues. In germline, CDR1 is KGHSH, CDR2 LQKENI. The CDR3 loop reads CASSGTISYEQYF. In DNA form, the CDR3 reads TGTGCCAGCTCCGGGACCATCTCCTACGAGCAGTACTTC.

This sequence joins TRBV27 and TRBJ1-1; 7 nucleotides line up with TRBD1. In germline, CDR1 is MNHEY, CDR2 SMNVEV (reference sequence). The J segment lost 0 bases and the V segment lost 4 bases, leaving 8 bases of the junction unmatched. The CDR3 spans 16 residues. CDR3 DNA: TGTGCCAGCAGTTACTCGACAGGGCGCATGAACACTGAAGCTTTCTTT. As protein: CASSYSTGRMNTEAFF.

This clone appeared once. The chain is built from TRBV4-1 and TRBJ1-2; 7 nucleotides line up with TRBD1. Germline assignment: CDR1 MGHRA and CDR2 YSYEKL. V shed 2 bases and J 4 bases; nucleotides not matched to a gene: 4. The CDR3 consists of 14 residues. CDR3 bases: TGCGCCAGCAGCCAACCACGGGACAGCTATGGCTACACCTTC. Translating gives CASSQPRDSYGYTF.

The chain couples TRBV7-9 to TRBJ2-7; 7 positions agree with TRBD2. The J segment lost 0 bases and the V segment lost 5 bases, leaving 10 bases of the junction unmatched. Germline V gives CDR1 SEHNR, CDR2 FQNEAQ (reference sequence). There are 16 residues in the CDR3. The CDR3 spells CASSTNLLADSYEQYF. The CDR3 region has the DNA TGTGCCAGCAGCACAAATCTCCTAGCGGACTCCTACGAGCAGTACTTC.

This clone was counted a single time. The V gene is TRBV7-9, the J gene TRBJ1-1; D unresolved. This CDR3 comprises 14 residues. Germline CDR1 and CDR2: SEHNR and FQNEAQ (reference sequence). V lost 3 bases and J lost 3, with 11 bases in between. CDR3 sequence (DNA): TGTGCCAGCAGCTTCCACGTCGATCACACTGAAGCTTTCTTT. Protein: CASSFHVDHTEAFF.